This T cell receptor (delta chain) was identified during a study of gamma-delta T cells after stem cell transplantation. CDR1 GEAIGNYY and CDR2 EKD come from the germline V gene. The V end lost 2 bases, the J end lost 0 bases, and 18 bases lay between the germline ends. The CDR3 totals 17 residues. TCRdb re-called the RT-PCR reads with CATT. The table includes roughly 10,000 delta-chain clones, about two fifths detected once. Sequenced material: gamma-delta T cells. This clonotype was obtained from a human donor. It is not recorded whose cells these are; they may come from a transplant donor. The rearrangement uses TRDV2 and TRDJ1, with a possible D match to TRDD3 (5 bases). The CDR3: CACDSREDMMDTDKLIF. DNA for the CDR3: TGTGCCTGTGACAGCCGGGAGGATATGATGGACACCGATAAACTCATCTTT.